The 7 T cell receptor beta chains below all came from one sample that was sequenced in a study of shared clonotypes between healthy human individuals. The naive CD8 population came from CD45RO-negative cells selected for CCR7, without terminally differentiated effector memory CD45RA+ cells. TCRdb's copy holds only in-frame clones and misses some; the assay was immunoSEQ multiplex PCR. Of hundreds of thousands of clones detected, approximately 96% appear once; the ten largest clones hold approximately 0.12%. Specimen: naive CD8+ T cells sorted from blood. All receptors come from a woman younger than 45 in good health.

The rearrangement joins TRBV29-1 to TRBJ2-4; tentatively, D is TRBD1 (5 bases). CDR1 SQVTM and CDR2 ANQGSEA come from the germline V gene. The CDR3 totals 11 residues. V was cut by 6 bases and J by 5 bases, with 8 bases left in between. The CDR3 is CSVRTQNIQYF. The CDR3 bases are TGCAGCGTGCGGACACAAAACATTCAGTACTTC.

The chain recombines TRBV5-1 with TRBJ2-7; no definite D call. The CDR3 contains 14 residues. V was trimmed by 5 bases and J by 2 bases, leaving 14 bases between them. CDR1 is SGHRS and CDR2 is YFSETQ in the germline V gene. The CDR3 nucleotides read TGCGCCAGCAGTTACACAGACGGAGCCTACGAGCAGTACTTC. Its protein is CASSYTDGAYEQYF.

V is TRBV7-9 and J is TRBJ2-1, with D hard to call. The CDR3 covers 15 residues. The V and J ends lost 5 bases and 4 bases respectively, with 15 bases between them. Germline assignment: CDR1 SEHNR and CDR2 FQNEAQ (reference sequence). DNA of the CDR3: TGTGCCAGCAGCCCGAGGAGCGAAGCATACAATGAGCAGTTCTTC. It yields the protein CASSPRSEAYNEQFF. Based on the CDR3 plus reference TRBV7-9 and TRBJ2-1, the full variable domain is DTGVSQNPRHKITKRGQNVTFRCDPISEHNRLYWYRQTLGQGPEFLTYFQNEAQLEKSRLLSDRFSAERPKGSFSTLEIQRTEQGDSAMYLCASSPRSEAYNEQFFGPGTRLTVL.

The chain recombines TRBV2 with TRBJ1-4; D is possibly TRBD1 (6 bases). The CDR3 totals 14 residues. With 4 bases removed from V and 8 bases from J, the gap between germline ends came to 14 bases. Germline V CDR1 and CDR2: SNHLY, FYNNEI. CDR3 protein: CASSVSRGGEKLFF. As DNA, the CDR3 is TGTGCCAGCAGTGTCAGCAGGGGAGGCGAAAAACTGTTTTTT.

V usage is TRBV4-1 and J usage is TRBJ1-6; D not resolved. The germline gives CDR1 MGHRA, CDR2 YSYEKL. The CDR3 is 16 residues long. Trimming took off 0 bases at V and 9 bases at J, with 15 bases between the two ends. The CDR3 reads CASSQESLVVGSPLHF. CDR3 coding DNA: TGCGCCAGCAGCCAAGAAAGTCTAGTAGTTGGTTCACCCCTCCACTTT.

This chain connects TRBV27 to TRBJ1-2, with TRBD1 matching over 7 bases. Looked up from germline, CDR1 is MNHEY and CDR2 is SMNVEV (reference sequence). The CDR3 contains 13 residues. V lost 3 bases, J lost 8 bases, and 6 bases stayed unmatched. In DNA form, the CDR3 reads TGTGCCAGCAGTTTTGGCAGGGGGGAAGGCTACACCTTC. It yields the protein CASSFGRGEGYTF.

V usage is TRBV5-6 and J usage is TRBJ1-1; 7 nucleotides agree with TRBD1. Germline loops: CDR1 SGHDT, CDR2 YYEEEE. V trimming: 2 bases; J trimming: 10 bases; junction bases outside the gene matches: 14. This CDR3 region has 15 residues. CDR3 nucleotides: TGTGCCAGCAGCTTCGGTGTAGGGGGCGAGCTCGGAGCTTTCTTT. Amino acid sequence: CASSFGVGGELGAFF.